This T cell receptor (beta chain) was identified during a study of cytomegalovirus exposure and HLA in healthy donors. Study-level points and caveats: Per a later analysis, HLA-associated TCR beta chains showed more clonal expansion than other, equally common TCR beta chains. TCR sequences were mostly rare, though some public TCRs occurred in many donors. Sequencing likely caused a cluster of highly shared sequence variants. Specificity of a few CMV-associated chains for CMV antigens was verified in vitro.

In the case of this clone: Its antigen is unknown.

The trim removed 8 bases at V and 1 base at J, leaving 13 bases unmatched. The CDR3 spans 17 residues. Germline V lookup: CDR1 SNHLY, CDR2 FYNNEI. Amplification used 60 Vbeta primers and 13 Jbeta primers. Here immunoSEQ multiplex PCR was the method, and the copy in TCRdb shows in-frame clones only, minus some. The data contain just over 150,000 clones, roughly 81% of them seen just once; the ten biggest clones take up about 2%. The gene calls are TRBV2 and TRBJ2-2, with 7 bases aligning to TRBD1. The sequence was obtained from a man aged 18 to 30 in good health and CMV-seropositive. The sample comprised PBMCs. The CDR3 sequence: CASLEGAGGQNTGELFF. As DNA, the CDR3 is TGTGCCAGCCTTGAGGGGGCTGGGGGACAGAACACCGGGGAGCTGTTTTTT.